The rows below give T cell receptor beta chains drawn from one sample of a study of shared clonotypes between healthy human individuals. TCRdb's copy holds only in-frame clones and misses some; the assay was immunoSEQ multiplex PCR. Of a few million clones in the sample, more than 85% were seen once. Sample: naive CD4+ T cells from PBMCs. Receptors were obtained from a man between 18 and 29 years old in good health. Some clones in this sample may be carry-over from other donors' samples. Both conserved end residues are part of each CDR3.

v_call	j_call	cdr3_aa
TRBV5-1	TRBJ1-1	CASSFRTGNTEAFF
TRBV18	TRBJ2-3	CASSAGLAGADTQYF
TRBV11-2	TRBJ2-5	CASSLRGLDGTQYF
TRBV7-9	TRBJ2-3	CASSPGLAADTQYF
TRBV19	TRBJ2-7	CASSKGTGAPYEQYF
TRBV6-5	TRBJ1-1	CATQTDPNTEAFF
TRBV4-1	TRBJ1-2	CASSQLGSSDYGYTF
TRBV19	TRBJ2-7	CASSPSNAGTYEQYF
TRBV18	TRBJ1-2	CASSPGQGDNYGYTF
TRBV18	TRBJ2-7	CASSPGRVAGDEQYF
TRBV5-8	TRBJ1-3	CASSRTSGGSGNTIYF
TRBV6-1	TRBJ2-3	CASGRNGDTQYF
TRBV11-2	TRBJ2-3	CASSFSMAGRTDTQYF
TRBV28	TRBJ2-7	CASSSPGLAGTYEQYF
TRBV15	TRBJ2-7	CATSHRGRTSYEQYF
TRBV6-5	TRBJ2-3	CASSFGQTDTQYF
TRBV6-5	TRBJ2-7	CASSYSEPGLGGEQYF
TRBV6-5	TRBJ1-2	CASSYSYAGSMGYTF
TRBV28	TRBJ2-7	CASRLAGAPTYEQYF
TRBV11-3	TRBJ2-1	CASSYSGRPDNEQFF
TRBV7-6	TRBJ2-2	CASSRSGRAFNGELFF
TRBV4-2	TRBJ2-1	CASSPRLANEQFF
TRBV5-4	TRBJ1-2	CASPGLEGARSNYGYTF
TRBV5-1	TRBJ2-1	CASSLVLAGDLAYEQFF
TRBV15	TRBJ1-2	CATSRDLGFYTF
TRBV18	TRBJ1-3	CASSRDRERNTIYF
TRBV5-6	TRBJ2-7	CASSYGRAYEQYF
TRBV5-4	TRBJ2-3	CASSHGTTKDTQYF
TRBV29-1	TRBJ2-1	CSLEGPVTYNEQFF
TRBV27	TRBJ1-2	CASSQYPPVDYGYTF
TRBV4-2	TRBJ2-1	CASSLRVAGGPYNEQFF
TRBV4-2	TRBJ2-5	CASSQGPPSGVQETQYF
TRBV10-3	TRBJ2-2	CAISESPGKNLRELFF
TRBV5-8	TRBJ1-1	CASSFRGANTEAFF
TRBV28	TRBJ2-1	CASTSPGQVYNEQFF
TRBV7-9	TRBJ2-7	CASSLISIEQYF
TRBV5-1	TRBJ2-7	CASSFDGTPAYEQYF
TRBV5-4	TRBJ2-1	CASSLNSVWYNEQFF
TRBV28	TRBJ1-1	CASSPLNRAEAFF
TRBV5-1	TRBJ1-5	CASSLTGSSPQHF
TRBV9	TRBJ2-4	CASSVGGDSNIQYF
TRBV19	TRBJ1-5	CASSNGFQPQHF
TRBV30	TRBJ1-4	CAWTRRGGSEKLFF
TRBV19	TRBJ1-2	CASSRGRVDGYTF
TRBV30	TRBJ1-1	CAWSSGYGGTEAFF
TRBV28	TRBJ2-7	CASSLSGTGVDEQYF
TRBV6-6	TRBJ2-7	CASSYGAGATYEQYF
TRBV27	TRBJ2-7	CASSYSGTHSYEQYF
TRBV7-2	TRBJ2-3	CASSSGTSPDTQYF
TRBV6-5	TRBJ1-1	CASSLKGGSEAFF
TRBV19	TRBJ1-5	CASSMRRVGNQPQHF
TRBV19	TRBJ1-4	CASSSQQGEEKLFF
TRBV6-5	TRBJ1-1	CASSERQGHTEAFF
TRBV19	TRBJ2-2	CASKARSGRTGAGELFF
TRBV28	-	CASRSYWNEQYF